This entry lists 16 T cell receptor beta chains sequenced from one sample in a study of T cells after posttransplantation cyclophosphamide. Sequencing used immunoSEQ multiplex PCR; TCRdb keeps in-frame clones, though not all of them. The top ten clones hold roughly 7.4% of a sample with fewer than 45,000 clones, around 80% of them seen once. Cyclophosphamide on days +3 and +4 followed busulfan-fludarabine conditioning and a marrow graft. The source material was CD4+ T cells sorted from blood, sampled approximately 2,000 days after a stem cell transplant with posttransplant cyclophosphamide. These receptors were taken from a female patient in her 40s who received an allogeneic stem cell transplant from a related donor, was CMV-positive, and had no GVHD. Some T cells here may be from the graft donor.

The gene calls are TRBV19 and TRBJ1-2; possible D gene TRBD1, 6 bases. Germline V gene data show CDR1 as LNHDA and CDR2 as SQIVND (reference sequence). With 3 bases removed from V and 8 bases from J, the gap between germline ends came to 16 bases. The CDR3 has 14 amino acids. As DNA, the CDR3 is TGTGCCAGTAGTATGCCTACAGGGAGAGGAGGCTACACCTTC. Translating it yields CASSMPTGRGGYTF. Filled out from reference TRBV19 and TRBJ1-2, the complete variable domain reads DGGITQSPKYLFRKEGQNVTLSCEQNLNHDAMYWYRQDPGQGLRLIYYSQIVNDFQKGDIAEGYSVSREKKESFPLTVTSAQKNPTAFYLCASSMPTGRGGYTFGSGTRLTVV.

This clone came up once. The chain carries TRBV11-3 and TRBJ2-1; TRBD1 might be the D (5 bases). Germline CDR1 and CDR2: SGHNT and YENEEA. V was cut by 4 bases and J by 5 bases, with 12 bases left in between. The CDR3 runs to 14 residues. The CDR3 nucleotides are TGTGCCAGCAGCTCTCGACAGAGTAACAATGAGCAGTTCTTC. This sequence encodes CASSSRQSNNEQFF. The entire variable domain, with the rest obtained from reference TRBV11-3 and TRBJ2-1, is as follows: EAGVVQSPRYKIIEKKQPVAFWCNPISGHNTLYWYLQNLGQGPELLIRYENEEAVDDSQLPKDRFSAERLKGVDSTLKIQPAELGDSAVYLCASSSRQSNNEQFFGPGTRLTVL.

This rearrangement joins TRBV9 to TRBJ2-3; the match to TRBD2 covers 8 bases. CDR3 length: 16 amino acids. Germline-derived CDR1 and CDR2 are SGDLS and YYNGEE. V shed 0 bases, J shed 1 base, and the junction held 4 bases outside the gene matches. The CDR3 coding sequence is TGTGCCAGCAGCGTAGACACTAGCGGTCGCACAGATACGCAGTATTTT. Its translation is CASSVDTSGRTDTQYF. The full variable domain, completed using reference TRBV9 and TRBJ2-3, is DSGVTQTPKHLITATGQRVTLRCSPRSGDLSVYWYQQSLDQGLQFLIQYYNGEERAKGNILERFSAQQFPDLHSELNLSSLELGDSALYFCASSVDTSGRTDTQYFGPGTRLTVL.

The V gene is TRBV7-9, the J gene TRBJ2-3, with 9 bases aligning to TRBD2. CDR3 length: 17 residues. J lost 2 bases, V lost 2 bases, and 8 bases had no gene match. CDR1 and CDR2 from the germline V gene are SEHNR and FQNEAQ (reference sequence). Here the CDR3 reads CASSLNLAGPNTDTQYF. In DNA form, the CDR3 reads TGTGCCAGCAGCTTAAACCTAGCGGGGCCCAACACAGATACGCAGTATTTT.

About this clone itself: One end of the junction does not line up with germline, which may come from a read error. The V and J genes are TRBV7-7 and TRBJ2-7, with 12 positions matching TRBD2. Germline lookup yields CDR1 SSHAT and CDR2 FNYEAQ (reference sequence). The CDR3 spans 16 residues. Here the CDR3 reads CASSSLLAGGSYEQYF. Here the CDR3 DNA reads TGTGCTAGCAGCTCCCTTCTAGCGGGGGGGTCCTACGAGCAGTACTTC.

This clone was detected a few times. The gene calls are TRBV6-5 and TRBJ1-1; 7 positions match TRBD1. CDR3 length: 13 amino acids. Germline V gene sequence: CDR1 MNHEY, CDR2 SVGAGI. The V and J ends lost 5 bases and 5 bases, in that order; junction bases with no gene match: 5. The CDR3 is CASSTTGRTEAFF. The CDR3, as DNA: TGTGCCAGCAGTACGACAGGGAGAACTGAAGCTTTCTTT.

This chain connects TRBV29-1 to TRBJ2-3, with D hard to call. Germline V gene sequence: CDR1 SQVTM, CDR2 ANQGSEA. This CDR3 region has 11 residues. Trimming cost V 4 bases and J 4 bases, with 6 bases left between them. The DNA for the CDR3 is TGCAGCGTTGGTCCCTCAGATACGCAGTATTTT. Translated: CSVGPSDTQYF.

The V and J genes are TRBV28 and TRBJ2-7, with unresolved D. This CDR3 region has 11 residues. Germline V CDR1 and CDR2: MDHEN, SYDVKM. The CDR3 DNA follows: TGTTACGGTCCTAGCTCCTACGAGCAGTACTTC. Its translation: CYGPSSYEQYF.

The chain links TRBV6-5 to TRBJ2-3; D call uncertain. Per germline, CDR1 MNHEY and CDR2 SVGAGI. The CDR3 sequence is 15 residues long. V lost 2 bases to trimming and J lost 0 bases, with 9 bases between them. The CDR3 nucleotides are TGTGCCAGCAGTTACGCCTACTCAAGCACAGATACGCAGTATTTT. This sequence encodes CASSYAYSSTDTQYF.

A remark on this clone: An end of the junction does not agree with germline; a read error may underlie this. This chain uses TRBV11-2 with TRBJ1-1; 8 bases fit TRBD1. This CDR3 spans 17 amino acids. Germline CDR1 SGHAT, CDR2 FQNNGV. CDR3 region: CASSLVGRGQGRTEAFF. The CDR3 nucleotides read TGTGCCAGCAGCTTAGTAGGCAGGGGGCAGGGTAGGACTGAGGCTTTCTTT.

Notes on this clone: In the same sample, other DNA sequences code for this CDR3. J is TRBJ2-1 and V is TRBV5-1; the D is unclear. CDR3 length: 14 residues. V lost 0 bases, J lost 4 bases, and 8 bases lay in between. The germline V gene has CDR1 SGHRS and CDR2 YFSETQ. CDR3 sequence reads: CASSLADSYNEQFF. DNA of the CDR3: TGCGCCAGCAGCTTGGCCGACTCTTACAATGAGCAGTTCTTC.

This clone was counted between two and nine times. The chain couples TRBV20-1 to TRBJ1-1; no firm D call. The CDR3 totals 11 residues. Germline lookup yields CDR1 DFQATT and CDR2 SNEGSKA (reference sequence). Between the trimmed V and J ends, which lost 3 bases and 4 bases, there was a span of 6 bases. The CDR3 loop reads CSASRGTEAFF. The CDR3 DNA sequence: TGCAGTGCTAGCCGGGGCACTGAAGCTTTCTTT.

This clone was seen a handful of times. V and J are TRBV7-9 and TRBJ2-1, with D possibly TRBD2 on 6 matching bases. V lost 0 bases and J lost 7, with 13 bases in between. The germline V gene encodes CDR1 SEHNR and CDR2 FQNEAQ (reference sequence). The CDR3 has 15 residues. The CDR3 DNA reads TGTGCCAGCAGCTTAGCGGGCGGGGCTGGGAATGAGCAGTTCTTC. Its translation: CASSLAGGAGNEQFF.

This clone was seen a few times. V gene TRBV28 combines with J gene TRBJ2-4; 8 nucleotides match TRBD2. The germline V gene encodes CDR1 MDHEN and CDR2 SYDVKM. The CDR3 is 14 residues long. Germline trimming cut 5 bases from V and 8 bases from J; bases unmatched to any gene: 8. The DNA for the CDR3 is TGTGCCAGCAGTGGGGGACTAGGGGGGGACATTCAGTACTTC. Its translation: CASSGGLGGDIQYF.

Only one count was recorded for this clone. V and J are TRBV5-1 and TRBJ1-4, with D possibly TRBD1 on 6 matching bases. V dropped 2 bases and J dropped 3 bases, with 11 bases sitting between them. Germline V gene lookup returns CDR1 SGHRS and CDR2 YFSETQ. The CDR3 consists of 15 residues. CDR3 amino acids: CASSLQGSSNEKLFF. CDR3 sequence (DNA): TGCGCCAGCAGCTTACAGGGATCCTCTAATGAAAAACTGTTTTTT.

The CDR3 DNA sequence: TGTGCCAGCAACCAACGGATGGAGAGAGCTTTCTTT. It encodes CASNQRMERAFF. This chain links TRBV7-3 with TRBJ1-1; D is unclear. The germline V gene encodes CDR1 SGHTA and CDR2 FQGTGA. This CDR3 spans 12 amino acids. V gave up 7 bases and J gave up 10 bases, with 16 bases separating them.